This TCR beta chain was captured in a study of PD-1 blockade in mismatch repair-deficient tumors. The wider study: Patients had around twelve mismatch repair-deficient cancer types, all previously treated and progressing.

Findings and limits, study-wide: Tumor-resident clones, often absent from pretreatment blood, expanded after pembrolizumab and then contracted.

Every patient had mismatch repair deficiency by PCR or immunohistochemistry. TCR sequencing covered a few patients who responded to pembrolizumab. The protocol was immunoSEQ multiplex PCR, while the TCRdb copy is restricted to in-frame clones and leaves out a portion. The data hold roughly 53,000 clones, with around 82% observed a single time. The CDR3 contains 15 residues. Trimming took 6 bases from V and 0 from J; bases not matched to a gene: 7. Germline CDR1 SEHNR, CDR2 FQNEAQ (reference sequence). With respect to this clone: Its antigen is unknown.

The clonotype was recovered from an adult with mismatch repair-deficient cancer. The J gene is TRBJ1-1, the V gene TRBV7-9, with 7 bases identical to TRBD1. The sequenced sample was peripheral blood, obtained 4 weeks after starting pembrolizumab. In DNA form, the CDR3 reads TGTGCCAGCAGACGGGGACAGAACATGAACACTGAAGCTTTCTTT. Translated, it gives CASRRGQNMNTEAFF.